The TCR beta chain under discussion was sequenced for a study of Graves' ophthalmopathy and Graves' hyperthyroidism. Study-wide findings and caveats: In blood, most expanded thyroid clonotypes above 0.001 frequency were also detected.

Germline V lookup: CDR1 ENHRY, CDR2 SYGVKD. This CDR3 has 14 amino acids. V dropped 8 bases and J dropped 10; count of bases not matched to a gene: 9. Amplification of TCR beta CDR3 regions used RNA transcripts. RT-PCR was first run with HTBI primers, then multiplex PCR in a second round. Each CDR3 protein gets one entry after TCRdb re-called the multiplex PCR reads with MiXCR. Here the sample spans roughly 350,000 distinct CDR3 sequences, about a sixth being singletons. This clonotype has at least ten counts. Its matching antigen is unknown. This clonotype was obtained from an adult woman with stable Graves' hyperthyroidism. The sample was peripheral blood. The chain couples TRBV10-3 to TRBJ1-6; 9 bases fit TRBD1. The CDR3 is CAICRGQGDSPLHF. DNA for the CDR3: TGTGCCATCTGTCGGGGACAGGGTGACTCACCCCTCCACTTT.